The 31 T cell receptor beta chains given below trace back to one sample, sequenced in a study of blood T cell repertoires in COVID-19. The protocol was immunoSEQ multiplex PCR, while the TCRdb copy is restricted to in-frame clones and leaves out a portion. The table includes 200,000 or so clones, around 86% detected once. Sequencing was performed on peripheral blood. Receptor source: a human donor in a cohort sampled during active COVID-19.

This clone was counted a single time. The chain is built from TRBV21-1 and TRBJ2-7; TRBD2, the table's D call, was not compared with the DNA. TRBV21-1 is designated a pseudogene. This CDR3 has 17 residues. CDR3 loop: CASSKVEREGRGYEQYF. In DNA, the CDR3 is TGTGCCAGCAGCAAAGTTGAGCGGGAGGGCCGAGGCTACGAGCAGTACTTC.

J is TRBJ2-3 and V is TRBV19, with D possibly matching TRBD1 (5 bases). Between the trimmed V and J ends, which lost 7 bases and 8 bases, there was a span of 16 bases. Germline loops: CDR1 LNHDA, CDR2 SQIVND (reference sequence). The CDR3 is 13 residues long. The chain's CDR3 is CASTNDRGATQYF. CDR3 coding DNA: TGTGCCAGTACTAATGACAGAGGCGCTACGCAGTATTTT.

This chain joins TRBV4-1 and TRBJ1-6, with TRBD1 matching over 10 bases. Germline V gives CDR1 MGHRA, CDR2 YSYEKL. The V and J ends lost 2 bases and 9 bases, in that order; junction bases with no gene match: 10. The CDR3 spans 17 residues. CDR3 nucleotides: TGCGCCAGCAGCCAATACGGGACAGGGGTAAGAGGTTCACCCCTCCACTTT. It encodes CASSQYGTGVRGSPLHF.

The chain joins TRBV7-2 to TRBJ2-7, with 9 bases lining up with TRBD2. This CDR3 region has 15 residues. With V trimmed by 1 base and J by 5 bases, 6 bases remained unmatched. Germline V gene lookup returns CDR1 SGHTA and CDR2 FQGNSA. DNA of the CDR3: TGTGCCAGCAGCTTAGGTAGCGGGAGTGCCAACGAGCAGTACTTC. It is translated as CASSLGSGSANEQYF.

The CDR3 coding sequence is TGTGCCAGCAGCTTGGGTCTTAATAATTCACCCCTCCACTTT. Its protein product is CASSLGLNNSPLHF. The chain combines TRBV5-6 with TRBJ1-6; no clear D. The germline V gene has CDR1 SGHDT and CDR2 YYEEEE. The CDR3 sequence is 14 residues long. Trimming left V 0 bases short and J 5 bases short, with 6 bases between.

This chain joins TRBV7-8 and TRBJ2-3; 8 nucleotides agree with TRBD2. The CDR3 length is 16 residues. V lost 1 base to trimming and J lost 3 bases; unmatched junction nucleotides: 6. Looked up from germline, CDR1 is SGHVS and CDR2 is FQNEAQ. DNA for the CDR3: TGTGCCAGCAGCTTAGGAGGGACTAGATGGACAGATACGCAGTATTTT. Protein: CASSLGGTRWTDTQYF.

V gene TRBV14 combines with J gene TRBJ2-1; 9 bases align to TRBD1. V shed 4 bases and J 4 bases; nucleotides not matched to a gene: 11. The CDR3 is 17 amino acids. Germline V CDR1 and CDR2: SGHDN, FVKESK. The CDR3 region has the DNA TGTGCCAGCAGCCTGGGGGCGGGACAGGGACTTTACAATGAGCAGTTCTTC. It yields the protein CASSLGAGQGLYNEQFF. Supplemented by reference TRBV14 and TRBJ2-1, the full variable domain reads EAGVTQFPSHSVIEKGQTVTLRCDPISGHDNLYWYRRVMGKEIKFLLHFVKESKQDESGMPNNRFLAERTGGTYSTLKVQPAELEDSGVYFCASSLGAGQGLYNEQFFGPGTRLTVL.

The rearrangement uses TRBV2 and TRBJ1-6; a weak D match, TRBD1 (6 bases). There are 15 residues in the CDR3. The V end was cut by 6 bases, the J end by 13 bases, with 22 bases between. The germline V gene has CDR1 SNHLY and CDR2 FYNNEI. The CDR3 nucleotides read TGTGCCAGCAGACCCATAACAGGGATACCTGTTCCCCTCCACTTT. This encodes CASRPITGIPVPLHF.

This clone was seen only a few times. CDR3 nucleotides: TGTGCCAGCAGCAAGGACAGCTTCTACGAGCAGTACTTC. Translation: CASSKDSFYEQYF. This chain connects TRBV5-4 to TRBJ2-7; D is possibly TRBD1 (6 bases). The V and J ends lost 4 bases and 3 bases respectively, with 11 bases between them. The CDR3 covers 13 residues. Germline CDR1 and CDR2: SGHNT and YYREEE (reference sequence).

The chain carries TRBV5-8 and TRBJ2-5, with D hard to call. Germline CDR1 reads SGHTS; CDR2 reads YDEGEE. V gave up 5 bases and J gave up 2 bases, with 13 bases separating them. The CDR3 runs 14 residues. CDR3 coding DNA: TGTGCCAGCAGTTCCTGGTCCCGGCAAGAGACCCAGTACTTC. It encodes CASSSWSRQETQYF. Using reference TRBV5-8 and TRBJ2-5 for the parts outside the CDR3, the full variable domain is EAGVTQSPTHLIKTRGQQATLRCSPISGHTSVYWYQQALGLGLQFLLWYDEGEERNRGNFPPRFSGRQFPNYSSELNVNALELEDSALYLCASSSWSRQETQYFGPGTRLLVL.

CDR3 sequence (DNA): TGCGCCAGCAGCCGCTCCAGGACAGGGACTAGCGGAGGCAACCCTAGCACAGATACGCAGTATTTT. Protein product: CASSRSRTGTSGGNPSTDTQYF. The chain carries TRBV4-1 and TRBJ2-3; 11 nucleotides match TRBD2. The CDR3 consists of 22 residues. Germline lookup yields CDR1 MGHRA and CDR2 YSYEKL. V lost 4 bases and J lost 0; bases outside the gene matches: 21.

The genes are TRBV5-1 and TRBJ2-7, with 9 bases identical to TRBD1. The CDR3 totals 14 residues. With V trimmed by 3 bases and J by 2 bases, 3 bases remained unmatched. The germline CDR1 and CDR2 sequences are SGHRS and YFSETQ. CDR3 coding DNA: TGCGCCAGCAGCTCCGGACAGGGGACCTACGAGCAGTACTTC. Amino acid sequence: CASSSGQGTYEQYF.

CDR3 nucleotide sequence: TGTGCCAGCAGTTACTCTGAGGCCCCCAGCTCCTACAATGAGCAGTTCTTC. The encoded protein is CASSYSEAPSSYNEQFF. J is TRBJ2-1 and V is TRBV6-2 or TRBV6-3; D unclear. CDR1 MNHEY and CDR2 SVGEGT come from the germline V gene. Trimming pared 0 bases from V and 0 bases from J, leaving 12 bases between. This CDR3 has 17 residues.

Comment on this clone: Other DNA sequences in the same sample also yield this CDR3. The V gene is TRBV28, the J gene TRBJ2-7, with 11 bases fitting TRBD1. The CDR3 contains 14 residues. The J segment lost 3 bases and the V segment lost 5 bases, leaving 3 bases of the junction unmatched. CDR1 is MDHEN and CDR2 is SYDVKM in the germline V gene. CDR3 coding DNA: TGTGCCAGCAGTCCCGGGACAGGGGGCTACGAGCAGTACTTC. Protein: CASSPGTGGYEQYF.

The chain uses TRBV25-1 and TRBJ2-7; D may be TRBD2 (5 bases). The CDR3 loop spans 12 amino acids. Germline CDR1 reads MGHDK; CDR2 reads SYGVNS. Trimming removed 2 bases at V and 6 bases at J, with 8 bases between. CDR3 region: CASSEPGVEQYF. CDR3 in DNA: TGTGCCAGCAGTGAACCCGGGGTCGAGCAGTACTTC.

This chain uses TRBV7-2 with TRBJ2-7, with D perhaps matching TRBD2 (6 bases). Trimming removed 1 base from V and 5 bases from J, with 18 bases in between. The CDR3 loop spans 16 amino acids. The germline V gene encodes CDR1 SGHTA and CDR2 FQGNSA. Written as DNA, the CDR3 is TGTGCCAGCAGCTTAGGTGAAGTGGCGGGAAGGAACGAGCAGTACTTC. It encodes CASSLGEVAGRNEQYF.

The chain recombines TRBV18 with TRBJ1-1, with D possibly matching TRBD1 (5 bases). Germline V CDR1 and CDR2: KGHSH, LQKENI. The CDR3 loop spans 15 amino acids. Trimming removed 3 bases at V and 4 bases at J, with 15 bases between. The CDR3: CASSPKEGYSTEAFF. DNA for the CDR3: TGTGCCAGCTCACCTAAGGAGGGGTATAGCACTGAAGCTTTCTTT.

This chain joins TRBV10-3 and TRBJ1-6; weak D call: TRBD1 (5 bases). Germline CDR1 reads ENHRY; CDR2 reads SYGVKD. The V and J ends lost 2 bases and 7 bases respectively, with 9 bases between them. This CDR3 has 14 residues. The CDR3 sequence: CAISEEYRNSPLHF. The DNA for the CDR3 is TGTGCCATCAGTGAGGAGTACAGGAATTCACCCCTCCACTTT.

This clone was seen only once. The chain is built from TRBV5-1 and TRBJ2-6; weak D call: TRBD2 (5 bases). The V gene lost 4 bases and the J gene lost 7 bases, with 24 bases spanning the gap. The length of the CDR3 is 18 residues. Germline V gene lookup returns CDR1 SGHRS and CDR2 YFSETQ. The CDR3, as DNA: TGCGCCAGCAGCGTAGGCCAGCCTGGCGGGCTCTTAGCCAACGTCCTGACTTTC. It specifies CASSVGQPGGLLANVLTF.

The chain uses TRBV19 and TRBJ2-7, with D possibly matching TRBD2 (6 bases). The germline V gene encodes CDR1 LNHDA and CDR2 SQIVND (reference sequence). The CDR3 runs 14 residues. V lost 2 bases to trimming and J lost 5 bases, with 13 bases between them. As DNA, the CDR3 is TGTGCCAGTAGTATAACGGGAGATCCCCACGAGCAGTACTTC. This codes for CASSITGDPHEQYF.

This clone is medium-sized. This may be a read error: a much more frequent sequence differs by one nucleotide. This chain links TRBV28 with TRBJ2-7; TRBD1 might be the D (6 bases). Trimming took 6 bases from V and 3 from J, leaving 9 bases between them. Germline CDR1 reads MDHEN; CDR2 reads SYDVKM. The CDR3 is made up of 12 amino acids. CDR3 protein: CASSPDSYEQYF. CDR3 DNA: TGTGCCAGCAGCCCGGACAGCTACGAGCAGTACTTC.

The chain uses TRBV24-1 and TRBJ1-5, with D perhaps TRBD1 (6 bases). The CDR3 runs to 13 residues. Germline CDR1 is KGHDR and CDR2 is SFDVKD. V was clipped by 5 bases and J by 7 bases, with 11 bases between them. CDR3 loop: CATSVQGFQPQHF. Here the CDR3 DNA reads TGTGCCACCAGTGTACAGGGTTTCCAGCCCCAGCATTTT.

The chain has TRBV10-3 and TRBJ2-1; perhaps TRBD2 as D (5 bases). CDR3 length: 14 amino acids. V was pared by 6 bases and J by 8 bases, with 17 bases between. The germline V gene has CDR1 ENHRY and CDR2 SYGVKD. CDR3 sequence: CAIRPYGSQDEQFF. CDR3 bases: TGTGCCATCAGACCATATGGGAGCCAAGATGAGCAGTTCTTC.

This clone occurred once. The chain links TRBV24-1 to TRBJ2-5; D not resolved. V was pared by 0 bases and J by 3 bases, with 10 bases between. Per germline, CDR1 KGHDR and CDR2 SFDVKD. The CDR3 totals 15 residues. For the CDR3, the DNA is TGTGCCACCAGTGATTTGGTCGGCGGCGAAGAGACCCAGTACTTC. Residues: CATSDLVGGEETQYF.

V is TRBV5-8 and J is TRBJ1-5, with D perhaps matching TRBD1 (6 bases). V was clipped by 4 bases and J by 4 bases, with 12 bases between them. CDR1 SGHTS and CDR2 YDEGEE come from the germline V gene. CDR3 size: 14 residues. In nucleotides, the CDR3 is TGTGCCAGCAGCCTCCGTACAGGGAATCAGCCCCAGCATTTT. It is translated as CASSLRTGNQPQHF.

The rearrangement uses TRBV28 and TRBJ1-1; TRBD1 aligns across 9 bases. Per the germline V gene, CDR1 is MDHEN and CDR2 is SYDVKM. This CDR3 is built from 16 residues. V shed 5 bases, J shed 7 bases, and the junction held 14 bases outside the gene matches. This CDR3 is CASSQQGAREGDEAFF. DNA of the CDR3: TGTGCCAGCAGTCAACAGGGGGCGAGGGAAGGTGATGAAGCTTTCTTT.

This clone was picked up many times. The chain links TRBV27 to TRBJ2-7, with D maybe TRBD2 (5 bases). The CDR3 extends over 12 amino acids. Germline CDR1 is MNHEY and CDR2 is SMNVEV (reference sequence). V was trimmed by 10 bases and J by 3 bases, leaving 13 bases between them. In DNA, the CDR3 is TGTGCCACCGGGATCGACCACTACGAGCAGTACTTC. Its translation is CATGIDHYEQYF.

The table lists this clone with a count of one. The sample carries other DNA sequences with the same CDR3. The chain joins TRBV20-1 to TRBJ1-1, with 8 bases aligning to TRBD1. Germline V gene data show CDR1 as DFQATT and CDR2 as SNEGSKA (reference sequence). The length of the CDR3 is 11 residues. V shed 5 bases and J 5 bases; nucleotides not matched to a gene: 1. CDR3 loop: CSADRGTEAFF. CDR3 coding DNA: TGCAGTGCTGACAGGGGAACTGAAGCTTTCTTT.

The V and J genes are TRBV11-2 and TRBJ2-7, with TRBD2 identical over 7 bases. The CDR3 has 16 amino acids. Per the germline V gene, CDR1 is SGHAT and CDR2 is FQNNGV. The trim removed 5 bases at V and 3 bases at J, leaving 13 bases unmatched. The CDR3 is CASSPGGKGGVYEQYF. The DNA for the CDR3 is TGTGCCAGCAGCCCCGGGGGTAAGGGAGGGGTCTACGAGCAGTACTTC.

The V and J genes are TRBV18 and TRBJ2-5, with 10 positions matching TRBD1. With V trimmed by 5 bases and J by 5 bases, 8 bases remained unmatched. CDR1 and CDR2 from the germline V gene are KGHSH and LQKENI. This CDR3 spans 15 amino acids. CDR3 residues: CASSARDRGWETQYF. The DNA of the CDR3 is TGTGCCAGCTCAGCGAGGGACAGGGGATGGGAGACCCAGTACTTC. The full variable domain, in which reference TRBV18 and TRBJ2-5 provide the parts outside the CDR3, is NAGVMQNPRHLVRRRGQEARLRCSPMKGHSHVYWYRQLPEEGLKFMVYLQKENIIDESGMPKERFSAEFPKEGPSILRIQQVVRGDSAAYFCASSARDRGWETQYFGPGTRLLVL.

The rearrangement links TRBV3-1 (or the pseudogene TRBV3-2) to TRBJ1-5; 9 bases fit TRBD1. V lost 3 bases and J lost 4; bases outside the gene matches: 4. CDR3 length equals 15 residues. Germline lookup yields CDR1 LGHDT and CDR2 YNNKEL (reference sequence). Written as DNA, the CDR3 is TGTGCCAGCAGCCAGGACAGGGGTAGGAATCAGCCCCAGCATTTT. It codes for CASSQDRGRNQPQHF.